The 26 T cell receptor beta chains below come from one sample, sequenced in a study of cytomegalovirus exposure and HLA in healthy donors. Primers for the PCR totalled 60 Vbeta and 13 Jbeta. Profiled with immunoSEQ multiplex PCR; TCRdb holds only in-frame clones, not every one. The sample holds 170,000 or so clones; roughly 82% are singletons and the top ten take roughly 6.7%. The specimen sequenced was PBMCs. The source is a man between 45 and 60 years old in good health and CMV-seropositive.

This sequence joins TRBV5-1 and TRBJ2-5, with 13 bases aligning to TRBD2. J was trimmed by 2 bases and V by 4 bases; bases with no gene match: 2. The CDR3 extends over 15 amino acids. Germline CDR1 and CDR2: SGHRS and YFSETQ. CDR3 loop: CASSQGLAGQETQYF. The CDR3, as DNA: TGCGCCAGCAGCCAGGGACTAGCGGGGCAAGAGACCCAGTACTTC.

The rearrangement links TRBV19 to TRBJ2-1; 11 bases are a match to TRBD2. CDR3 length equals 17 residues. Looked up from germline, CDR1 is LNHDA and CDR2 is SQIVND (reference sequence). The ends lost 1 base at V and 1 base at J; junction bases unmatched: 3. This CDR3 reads CASSIGGLAVSYNEQFF. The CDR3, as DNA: TGTGCCAGTAGTATAGGGGGACTAGCGGTATCCTACAATGAGCAGTTCTTC.

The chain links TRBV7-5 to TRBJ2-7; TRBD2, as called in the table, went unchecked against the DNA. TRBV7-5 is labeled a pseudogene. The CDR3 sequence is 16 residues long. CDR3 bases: TGTGCCAGAAGCCAAGGGGGTCTAGCGGGAGCCTACGAGCAGTACGTC. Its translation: CARSQGGLAGAYEQYV.

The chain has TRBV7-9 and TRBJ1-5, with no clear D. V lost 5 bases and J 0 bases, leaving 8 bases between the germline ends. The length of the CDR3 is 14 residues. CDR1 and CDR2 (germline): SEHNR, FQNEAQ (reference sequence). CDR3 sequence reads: CASSNSDSNQPQHF. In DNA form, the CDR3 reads TGTGCCAGCAGCAACAGTGATAGCAATCAGCCCCAGCATTTT.

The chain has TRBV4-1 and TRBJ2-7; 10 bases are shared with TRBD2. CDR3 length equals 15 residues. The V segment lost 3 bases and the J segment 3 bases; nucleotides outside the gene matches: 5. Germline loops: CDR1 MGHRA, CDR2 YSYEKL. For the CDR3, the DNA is TGCGCCAGCAGCCAGGGTCCTAGCGGGGGCTACGAGCAGTACTTC. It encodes CASSQGPSGGYEQYF.

CDR3 bases: TGTGCCAGCAGCCAAGGACTAGCGCGATACGAGCAGTACGTC. This codes for CASSQGLARYEQYV. The chain combines TRBV7-8 with TRBJ2-7; 9 positions match TRBD2. This CDR3 comprises 14 residues. CDR1 and CDR2 (germline): SGHVS, FQNEAQ. V was pared by 5 bases and J by 4 bases, with 6 bases of the junction left unmatched.

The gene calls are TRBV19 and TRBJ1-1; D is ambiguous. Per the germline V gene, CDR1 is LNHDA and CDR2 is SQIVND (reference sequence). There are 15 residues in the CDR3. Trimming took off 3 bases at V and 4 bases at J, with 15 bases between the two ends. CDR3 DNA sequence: TGTGCCAGTAGTATGCCCCCCGGGGAGATCACTGAAGCTTTCTTT. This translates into CASSMPPGEITEAFF. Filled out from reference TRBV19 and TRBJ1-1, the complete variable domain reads DGGITQSPKYLFRKEGQNVTLSCEQNLNHDAMYWYRQDPGQGLRLIYYSQIVNDFQKGDIAEGYSVSREKKESFPLTVTSAQKNPTAFYLCASSMPPGEITEAFFGQGTRLTVV.

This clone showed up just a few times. The CDR3 nucleotides are TGTGCCACCAGCAGAGCGGCGGTCCCCTACGAGCAGTACTTC. This gives the protein CATSRAAVPYEQYF. The chain employs TRBV15 and TRBJ2-7; D is unresolved. Per the germline V gene, CDR1 is LNHNV and CDR2 is YYDKDF (reference sequence). The ends were cut back, 1 base at V and 2 bases at J, with 9 bases in the middle. CDR3 length: 14 amino acids. Supplemented by reference TRBV15 and TRBJ2-7, the full variable domain reads DAMVIQNPRYQVTQFGKPVTLSCSQTLNHNVMYWYQQKSSQAPKLLFHYYDKDFNNEADTPDNFQSRRPNTSFCFLDIRSPGLGDTAMYLCATSRAAVPYEQYFGPGTRLTVT.

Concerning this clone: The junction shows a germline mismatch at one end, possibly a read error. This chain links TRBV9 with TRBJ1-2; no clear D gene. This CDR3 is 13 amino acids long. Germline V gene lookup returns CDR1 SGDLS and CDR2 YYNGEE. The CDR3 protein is CASSPLPIPTYNF. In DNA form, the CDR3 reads TGTGCCAGCAGCCCCCTACCCATCCCGACATATAACTTC. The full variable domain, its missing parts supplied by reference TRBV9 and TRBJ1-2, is DSGVTQTPKHLITATGQRVTLRCSPRSGDLSVYWYQQSLDQGLQFLIQYYNGEERAKGNILERFSAQQFPDLHSELNLSSLELGDSALYFCASSPLPIPTYNFGSGTRLTVV.

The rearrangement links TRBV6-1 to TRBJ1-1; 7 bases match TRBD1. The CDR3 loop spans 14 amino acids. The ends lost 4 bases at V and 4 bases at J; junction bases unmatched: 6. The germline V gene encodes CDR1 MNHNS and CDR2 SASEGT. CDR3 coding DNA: TGTGCCAGCAGTGCCACCACAGGGGTCACTGAAGCTTTCTTT. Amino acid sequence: CASSATTGVTEAFF.

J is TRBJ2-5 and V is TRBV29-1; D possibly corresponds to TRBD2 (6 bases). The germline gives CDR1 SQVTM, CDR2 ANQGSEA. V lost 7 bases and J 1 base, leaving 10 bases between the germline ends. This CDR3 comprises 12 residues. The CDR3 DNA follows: TGCAGCGGGAGAGCGGGCCAAGAGACCCAGTACTTC. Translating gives CSGRAGQETQYF.

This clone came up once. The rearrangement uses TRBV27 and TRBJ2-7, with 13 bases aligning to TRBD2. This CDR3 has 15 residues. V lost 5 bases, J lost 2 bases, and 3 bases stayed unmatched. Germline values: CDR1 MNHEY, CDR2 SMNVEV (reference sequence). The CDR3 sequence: CASSPLAGGTYEQYF. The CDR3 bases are TGTGCCAGCAGTCCACTAGCGGGGGGGACCTACGAGCAGTACTTC.

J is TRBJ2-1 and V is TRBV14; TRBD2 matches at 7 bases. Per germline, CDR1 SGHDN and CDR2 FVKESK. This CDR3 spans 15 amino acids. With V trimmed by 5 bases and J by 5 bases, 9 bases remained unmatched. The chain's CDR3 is CASSFTGTTNNEQFF. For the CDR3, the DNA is TGTGCCAGCAGCTTCACCGGGACTACGAACAATGAGCAGTTCTTC. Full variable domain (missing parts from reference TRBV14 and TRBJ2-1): EAGVTQFPSHSVIEKGQTVTLRCDPISGHDNLYWYRRVMGKEIKFLLHFVKESKQDESGMPNNRFLAERTGGTYSTLKVQPAELEDSGVYFCASSFTGTTNNEQFFGPGTRLTVL.

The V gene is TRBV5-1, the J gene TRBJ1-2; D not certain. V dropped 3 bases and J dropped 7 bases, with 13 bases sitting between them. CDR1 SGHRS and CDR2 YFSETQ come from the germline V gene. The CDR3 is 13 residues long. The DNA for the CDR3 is TGCGCCAGCAGCTCGACCTCGGGAGTTGGCTACACCTTC. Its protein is CASSSTSGVGYTF. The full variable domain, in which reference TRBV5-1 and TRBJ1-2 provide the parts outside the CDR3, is KAGVTQTPRYLIKTRGQQVTLSCSPISGHRSVSWYQQTPGQGLQFLFEYFSETQRNKGNFPGRFSGRQFSNSRSEMNVSTLELGDSALYLCASSSTSGVGYTFGSGTRLTVV.

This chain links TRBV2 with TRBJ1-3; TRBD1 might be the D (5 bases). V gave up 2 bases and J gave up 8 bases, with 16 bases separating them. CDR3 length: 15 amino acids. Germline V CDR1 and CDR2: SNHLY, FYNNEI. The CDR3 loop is CASSETPAVGHTIYF. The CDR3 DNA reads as TGTGCCAGCAGTGAAACCCCGGCCGTGGGGCACACCATATATTTT.

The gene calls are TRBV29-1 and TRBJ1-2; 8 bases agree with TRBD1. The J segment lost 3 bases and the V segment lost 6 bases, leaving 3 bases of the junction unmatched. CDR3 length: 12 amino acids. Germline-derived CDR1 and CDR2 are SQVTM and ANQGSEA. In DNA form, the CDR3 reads TGCAGCGTGCAGGGGGCTGACTATGGCTACACCTTC. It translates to CSVQGADYGYTF.

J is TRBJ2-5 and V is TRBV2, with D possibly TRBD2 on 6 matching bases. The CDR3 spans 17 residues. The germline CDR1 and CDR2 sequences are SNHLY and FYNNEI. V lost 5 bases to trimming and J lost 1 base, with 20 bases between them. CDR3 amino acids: CASSPLGTYIGQETQYF. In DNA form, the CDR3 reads TGTGCCAGCAGTCCCCTCGGGACTTACATAGGCCAAGAGACCCAGTACTTC.

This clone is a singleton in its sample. The DNA of the CDR3 is TGTGCCAGCAGCCAAGGACTAGCGGGGTCCTTGGAGACCCAGTACTTC. This codes for CASSQGLAGSLETQYF. V usage is TRBV4-2 and J usage is TRBJ2-5, with 11 bases matching TRBD2. CDR3 length equals 16 residues. Germline V lookup: CDR1 LGHNA, CDR2 YNFKEQ. V shed 1 base and J 5 bases; nucleotides not matched to a gene: 6.

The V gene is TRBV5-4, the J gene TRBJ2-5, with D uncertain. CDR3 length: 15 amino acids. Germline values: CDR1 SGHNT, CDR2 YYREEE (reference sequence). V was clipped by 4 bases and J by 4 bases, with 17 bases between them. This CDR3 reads CASSPRGSLSETQYF. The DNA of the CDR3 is TGTGCCAGCAGCCCCAGAGGCAGTCTTTCAGAGACCCAGTACTTC.

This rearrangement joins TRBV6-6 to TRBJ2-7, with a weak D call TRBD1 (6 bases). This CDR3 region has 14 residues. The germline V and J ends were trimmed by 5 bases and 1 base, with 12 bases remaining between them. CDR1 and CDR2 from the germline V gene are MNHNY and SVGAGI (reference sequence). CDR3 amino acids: CASSSLGGSYEQYF. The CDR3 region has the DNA TGTGCCAGCAGTAGCCTAGGGGGTTCCTACGAGCAGTACTTC.

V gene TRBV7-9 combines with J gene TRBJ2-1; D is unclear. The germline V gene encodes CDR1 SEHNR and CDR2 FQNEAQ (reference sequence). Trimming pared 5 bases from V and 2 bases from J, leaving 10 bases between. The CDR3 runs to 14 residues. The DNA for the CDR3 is TGTGCCAGCAGCCTAGGAAGCACCTACAATGAGCAGTTCTTC. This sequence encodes CASSLGSTYNEQFF. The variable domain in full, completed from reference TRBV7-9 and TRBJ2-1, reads DTGVSQNPRHKITKRGQNVTFRCDPISEHNRLYWYRQTLGQGPEFLTYFQNEAQLEKSRLLSDRFSAERPKGSFSTLEIQRTEQGDSAMYLCASSLGSTYNEQFFGPGTRLTVL.

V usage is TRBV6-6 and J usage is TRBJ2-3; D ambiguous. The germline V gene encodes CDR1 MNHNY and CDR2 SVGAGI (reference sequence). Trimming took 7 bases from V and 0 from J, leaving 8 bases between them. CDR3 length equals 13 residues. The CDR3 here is CASKLTSTDTQYF. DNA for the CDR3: TGTGCCAGCAAACTAACTAGCACAGATACGCAGTATTTT.

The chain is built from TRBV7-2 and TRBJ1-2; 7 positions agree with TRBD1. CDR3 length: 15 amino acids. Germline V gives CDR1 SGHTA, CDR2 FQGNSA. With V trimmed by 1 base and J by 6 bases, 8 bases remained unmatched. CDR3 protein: CASSLERQGFDGYTF. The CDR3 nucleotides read TGTGCCAGCAGCTTAGAGCGACAGGGTTTCGATGGCTACACCTTC.

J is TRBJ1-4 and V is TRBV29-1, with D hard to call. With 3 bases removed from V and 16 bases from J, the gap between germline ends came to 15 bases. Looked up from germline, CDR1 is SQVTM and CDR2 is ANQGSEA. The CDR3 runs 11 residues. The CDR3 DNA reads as TGCAGCGTTGACCTATCGTTATGGGCGTTTTTT. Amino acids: CSVDLSLWAFF.

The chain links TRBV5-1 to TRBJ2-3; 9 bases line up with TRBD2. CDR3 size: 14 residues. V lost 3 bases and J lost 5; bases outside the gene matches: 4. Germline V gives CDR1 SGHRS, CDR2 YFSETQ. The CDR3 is CASSWGLAEDTQYF. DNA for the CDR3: TGCGCCAGCAGCTGGGGACTAGCTGAAGATACGCAGTATTTT.

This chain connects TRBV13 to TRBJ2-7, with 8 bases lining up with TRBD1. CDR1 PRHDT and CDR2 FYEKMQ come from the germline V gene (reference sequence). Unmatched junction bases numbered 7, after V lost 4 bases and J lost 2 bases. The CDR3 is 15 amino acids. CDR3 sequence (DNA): TGTGCCAGCAGCTCCGGACAGGGTGAGACCTACGAGCAGTACGTC. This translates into CASSSGQGETYEQYV.